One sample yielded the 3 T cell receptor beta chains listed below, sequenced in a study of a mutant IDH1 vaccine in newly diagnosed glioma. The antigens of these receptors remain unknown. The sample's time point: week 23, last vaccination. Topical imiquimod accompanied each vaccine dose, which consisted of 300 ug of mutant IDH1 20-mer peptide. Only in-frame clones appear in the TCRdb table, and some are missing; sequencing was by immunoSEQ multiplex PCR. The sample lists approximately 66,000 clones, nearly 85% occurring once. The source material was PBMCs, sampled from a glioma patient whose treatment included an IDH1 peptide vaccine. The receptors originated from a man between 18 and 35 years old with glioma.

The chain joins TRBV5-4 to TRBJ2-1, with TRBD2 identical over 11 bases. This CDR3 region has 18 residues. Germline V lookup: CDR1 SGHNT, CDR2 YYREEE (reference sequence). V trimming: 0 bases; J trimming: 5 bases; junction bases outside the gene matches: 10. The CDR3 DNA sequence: TGTGCCAGCAGCTTGGGTAGCGGGAGGGCCCTCGGGAACAATGAGCAGTTCTTC. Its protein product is CASSLGSGRALGNNEQFF.

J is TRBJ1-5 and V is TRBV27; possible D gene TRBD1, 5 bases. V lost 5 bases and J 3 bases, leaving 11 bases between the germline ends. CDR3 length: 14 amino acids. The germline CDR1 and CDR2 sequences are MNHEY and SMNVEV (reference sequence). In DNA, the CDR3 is TGTGCCAGCAGTAGGGGACCGCTCAATCAGCCCCAGCATTTT. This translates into CASSRGPLNQPQHF.

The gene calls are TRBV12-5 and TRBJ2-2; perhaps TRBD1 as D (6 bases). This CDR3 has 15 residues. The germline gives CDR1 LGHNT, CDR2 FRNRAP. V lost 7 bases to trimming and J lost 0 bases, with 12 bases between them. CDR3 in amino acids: CASAKDSANTGELFF. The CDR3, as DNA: TGTGCTAGTGCTAAGGACAGCGCGAACACCGGGGAGCTGTTTTTT.